This passage covers 8 T cell receptor beta chains from one sample sequenced in a study of blood T cells in healthy people across ages. A sample-barcoded 5' primer and a J-beta primer mix were used in a second PCR of about 7 to 11 cycles. TCRdb called the 5' RACE reads again in MiXCR, with one record for every CDR3 protein. The sample holds about 510,000 distinct CDR3 sequences, roughly a quarter seen once. The same sample was also used in a study of T cells of mothers and their children.

Sequenced: blood. These receptors came from a boy between 2 and 10 years old in good health.

The J gene is TRBJ1-4, the V gene TRBV4-1, with 9 positions matching TRBD1. The CDR3 is made up of 14 amino acids. CDR1 is MGHRA and CDR2 is YSYEKL in the germline V gene. The J segment lost 14 bases and the V segment lost 1 base, leaving 8 bases of the junction unmatched. CDR3 nucleotides: TGCGCCAGCAGCCAAGCACAGGGGGCCTTCGATCTGTTTTTT. Protein: CASSQAQGAFDLFF.

The chain has TRBV6-1 and TRBJ2-3; 7 bases are a match to TRBD1. The CDR3 totals 17 residues. From germline, CDR1 is MNHNS and CDR2 SASEGT. V lost 3 bases to trimming and J lost 1 base; unmatched junction nucleotides: 10. The CDR3 region is CASSELDRVGGTDTQYF. In nucleotides, the CDR3 is TGTGCCAGCAGTGAGCTCGACAGGGTGGGGGGCACAGATACGCAGTATTTT.

The chain employs TRBV4-1 and TRBJ1-5, with 9 bases fitting TRBD1. Per germline, CDR1 MGHRA and CDR2 YSYEKL. With V trimmed by 0 bases and J by 6 bases, 6 bases remained unmatched. There are 16 residues in the CDR3. As DNA, the CDR3 is TGCGCCAGCAGCCAAGACGGACAGGGGAGGGGTCAGCCCCAGCATTTT. Translation: CASSQDGQGRGQPQHF.

The gene calls are TRBV27 and TRBJ2-1; no firm D call. The germline gives CDR1 MNHEY, CDR2 SMNVEV (reference sequence). This CDR3 is 16 amino acids long. The V and J ends lost 0 bases and 0 bases respectively, with 9 bases between them. The CDR3 region is CASSLSLTYSYNEQFF. The CDR3 nucleotides read TGTGCCAGCAGTTTATCGTTGACCTACTCCTACAATGAGCAGTTCTTC.

This sequence joins TRBV29-1 and TRBJ1-2, with D perhaps matching TRBD1 (5 bases). The ends were cut back, 8 bases at V and 4 bases at J, with 14 bases in the middle. CDR3 length: 12 residues. Germline values: CDR1 SQVTM, CDR2 ANQGSEA. DNA for the CDR3: TGCAGCTCCTCGGGGGATTCCTATGGCTACACCTTC. Encoded protein: CSSSGDSYGYTF.

This clonotype was counted only a few times. The chain couples TRBV5-1 to TRBJ1-2; possibly TRBD1 for D (6 bases). Trimming took 1 base from V and 3 from J, leaving 10 bases between them. The CDR3 has 14 residues. The germline CDR1 and CDR2 sequences are SGHRS and YFSETQ. The CDR3 protein is CASSLHGGDYGYTF. The DNA of the CDR3 is TGCGCCAGCAGCTTGCACGGGGGCGACTATGGCTACACCTTC.

The rearrangement joins TRBV10-3 to TRBJ2-1; 10 nucleotides match TRBD2. TRBJ2-5 explains the end of the DNA better; the J call may be wrong. This CDR3 contains 16 residues. CDR1 is ENHRY, CDR2 SYGVKD, per germline. CDR3 sequence reads: CAISEKISGRKKTQYF. The CDR3, as DNA: TGTGCCATCAGTGAGAAAATTAGCGGGAGGAAAAAGACCCAGTACTTC.

There are a few counts of this clonotype. The CDR3 DNA follows: TGTGCCAGCAGCTCCCAACAAGGGATGGAACAGTTCTTC. Residues: CASSSQQGMEQFF. The chain carries TRBV13 and TRBJ2-7; D not certain. The J call may be mistaken, given a closer DNA end match to TRBJ2-1. This CDR3 spans 13 amino acids. Looked up from germline, CDR1 is PRHDT and CDR2 is FYEKMQ (reference sequence).